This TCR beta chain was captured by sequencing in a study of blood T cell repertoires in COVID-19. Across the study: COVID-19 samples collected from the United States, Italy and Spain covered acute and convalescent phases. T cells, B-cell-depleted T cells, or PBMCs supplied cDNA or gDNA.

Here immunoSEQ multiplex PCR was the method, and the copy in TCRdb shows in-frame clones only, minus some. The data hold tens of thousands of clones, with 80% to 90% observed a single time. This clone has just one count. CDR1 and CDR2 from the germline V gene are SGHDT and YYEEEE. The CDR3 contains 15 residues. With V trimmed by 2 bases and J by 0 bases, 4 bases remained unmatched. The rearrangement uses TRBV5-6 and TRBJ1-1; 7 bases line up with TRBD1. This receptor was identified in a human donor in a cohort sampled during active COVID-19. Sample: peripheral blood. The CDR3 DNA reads TGTGCCAGCAGCTTTTACAGGGGCCTGAACACTGAAGCTTTCTTT. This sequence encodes CASSFYRGLNTEAFF.